This record covers a single T cell receptor (beta chain). Antigen specificity is unknown. The data originate from a study of shared clonotypes between healthy human individuals. Data came from immunoSEQ multiplex PCR; TCRdb stores just in-frame clones and leaves some out. This sample yields around 2,000,000 clones, of which 85% to 95% are seen a single time; over 1.5% belongs to the top ten. The CDR3 is made up of 17 amino acids. V was clipped by 0 bases and J by 4 bases; unmatched bases: 9. Germline CDR1 SGHAT, CDR2 FQNNGV. CD45RO-negative CD8 cells positively selected for CCR7 made up the naive population, which excluded terminally differentiated effector memory CD45RA+ cells. Study findings and constraints: Unshared clonotypes carried lower generation probabilities than those common to all four donors. Represented genetic and exposure-history diversity was restricted by having few donors. Several donors held about 5% of naive CD4 clonotypes in common.

Sequenced: naive CD8+ T cells from PBMCs. The origin of this receptor is a man aged 18 to 29 in good health. Some clones in this sample may be carry-over from other donors' samples. The chain carries TRBV11-2 and TRBJ2-1, with 7 nucleotides matching TRBD1. As DNA, the CDR3 is TGTGCCAGCAGCTTAGATAGACAGGGCACAAAGTACAATGAGCAGTTCTTC. This encodes CASSLDRQGTKYNEQFF.